This TCR beta chain was recovered during a study of Ad26.COV2.S vaccination and SARS-CoV-2 variants. About this clone itself: What it binds is unknown.

Some clones are missing from TCRdb's copy, which holds only in-frame ones; the method was immunoSEQ multiplex PCR. The data contain some 350,000 clones, 92% of them singletons. Study conclusions and caveats: Vaccine and placebo recipients had similar non-spike TCR breadth. CD8+ and CD4+ T cells specific for spike reportedly responded with substantial breadth after vaccination. While placebo recipients had lower spike-specific TCR breadth, vaccine recipients had more. It is possible that the TCR breadth and depth analyses underestimated the total T cell responses.

The V and J ends lost 0 bases and 6 bases, in that order; junction bases with no gene match: 5. In germline, CDR1 is LGHDT, CDR2 YNNKEL (reference sequence). The CDR3 length is 15 residues. The sequencing used peripheral blood, collected after recovery from COVID-19. The chain joins TRBV3-1 (or the pseudogene TRBV3-2) to TRBJ1-2, with 9 bases lining up with TRBD1. The sequence derives from a human donor who had recovered from COVID-19. CDR3 loop: CASSQDGGDRDGYTF. The CDR3 nucleotides read TGTGCCAGCAGCCAAGATGGAGGGGACAGGGATGGCTACACCTTC.